The clone carrying this TCR beta chain has at least ten counts. One junction end does not reproduce the germline sequence, and a read error may be involved. Amplified regions were TCR beta CDR3 sequences from RNA transcripts. First-round RT-PCR of the TCR CDR3 relied on the HTBI primer set. TCRdb used MiXCR to reprocess the multiplex PCR reads, holding one entry per CDR3 protein. The data contain some 300,000 distinct CDR3 sequences, roughly 17% of them singletons. The data were obtained in a study of T cells in Graves' hyperthyroidism and ophthalmopathy. The CDR3 has 14 residues. The sequencing input was blood. This receptor was obtained from a man younger than 45 with Graves' hyperthyroidism. This chain joins TRBV12-3 or TRBV12-4 and TRBJ2-3; 10 bases map to TRBD2. As DNA, the CDR3 is TGTGCCAGCAGTGTAGCGGGAGGCAGGGATACGCAGTATTTT. It codes for CASSVAGGRDTQYF.